This T cell receptor (beta chain) derives from a study of blood T cell repertoires in COVID-19. Trimming cost V 3 bases and J 0 bases, with 10 bases left between them. CDR1 is MDHEN, CDR2 SYDVKM, per germline. The CDR3 covers 15 residues. The assay was immunoSEQ multiplex PCR, and TCRdb's table has in-frame clones only and misses some. The table has around 99,000 clones, about 89% seen once. The sequence was collected from a woman aged 25-40 years with acute or convalescent COVID-19. Material for sequencing was peripheral blood. The chain couples TRBV28 to TRBJ2-3; D is possibly TRBD1 (6 bases). Written as DNA, the CDR3 is TGTGCCAGCAGTTTCAGGGGAGCTAGCACAGATACGCAGTATTTT. Amino acids: CASSFRGASTDTQYF.